This is a list of T cell receptor beta chains from one sample in a study of blood T cell repertoires in COVID-19. TCRdb keeps only in-frame clones here, not all; method: immunoSEQ multiplex PCR. Found here are 130,000 to 150,000 clones, about 86% of them singletons; the top ten hold approximately 9.2%. The sample consisted of PBMCs or T cells enriched from blood (not recorded which). The receptors come from a man aged 50-59 years who had recovered from COVID-19. Both conserved end residues are part of each CDR3. A D gene is named only where the DNA matches it firmly. Clone size appears in some rows only: once, few, many, or a class for an expanded clone.

.,.,TRBV6-6,TRBJ1-1,CASSNRVRATEAFF,TGTGCCAGCAGTAACAGGGTGAGGGCCACTGAAGCTTTCTTT
.,.,TRBV19,TRBJ1-2,CASSNEAGGNYGYTF,TGTGCCAGTAGTAATGAGGCTGGAGGTAACTATGGCTACACCTTC
.,TRBD1,TRBV14,TRBJ2-7,CASSREGQGWSEQYF,TGTGCCAGCAGCCGGGAAGGACAGGGATGGAGCGAGCAGTACTTC
.,.,TRBV15,TRBJ2-7,CATSRDSSGQYF,TGTGCCACCAGCAGAGATAGTTCGGGGCAGTACTTC
.,.,TRBV19,TRBJ1-5,CASNPTGWDQPQHF,TGTGCCAGTAACCCGACCGGGTGGGATCAGCCCCAGCATTTT
.,.,TRBV5-8,TRBJ1-1,CASSPGQPNTEAFF,TGTGCCAGCAGCCCTGGACAGCCCAACACTGAAGCTTTCTTT
.,TRBD2,TRBV6-2/TRBV6-3,TRBJ2-6,CASSFPTSGGSGANVLTF,TGTGCCAGCAGTTTTCCGACTAGCGGGGGATCTGGGGCCAACGTCCTGACTTTC
.,TRBD1,TRBV30,TRBJ1-6,CAWRLTGTGPSPLHF,TGTGCCTGGAGGTTAACCGGGACAGGGCCGTCACCCCTCCACTTT
.,.,TRBV5-1,TRBJ1-5,CASSPDSYSNQPQHF,TGCGCCAGCAGCCCAGACAGTTATAGCAATCAGCCCCAGCATTTT
.,TRBD1,TRBV5-4,TRBJ2-4,CASSSRTGSNIQYF,TGTGCCAGCAGCTCGCGGACAGGGAGCAACATTCAGTACTTC
.,.,TRBV7-9,TRBJ1-1,CASSLDTGKVTEAFF,TGTGCCAGCAGCTTAGATACAGGGAAGGTCACTGAAGCTTTCTTT
.,TRBD2,TRBV11-2,TRBJ2-5,CASSPGLAEETQYF,TGTGCCAGCAGCCCCGGACTAGCTGAAGAGACCCAGTACTTC
.,.,TRBV19,TRBJ1-1,CASSIGGSQGEAFF,TGTGCCAGTAGTATAGGAGGAAGTCAGGGTGAAGCTTTCTTT
.,.,TRBV11-2,TRBJ2-7,CASSISGQIYEQYF,TGTGCCAGCAGCATCTCAGGACAGATCTACGAGCAGTACTTC
.,.,TRBV27,TRBJ1-5,CASSFSHPSNQPQHF,TGTGCCAGCAGTTTTTCACACCCTAGCAATCAGCCCCAGCATTTT
few,.,TRBV11-3,TRBJ1-1,CASSLDRGTEAFF,TGTGCCAGCAGCTTAGATAGGGGGACTGAAGCTTTCTTT
.,TRBD2,TRBV9,TRBJ2-3,CASSVGGGAPDTQYF,TGTGCCAGCAGCGTAGGCGGGGGGGCCCCAGATACGCAGTATTTT
.,.,TRBV11-2,TRBJ2-1,CASSHNVGSYTYNEQFF,TGTGCCAGCAGCCACAATGTTGGGAGCTACACCTACAATGAGCAGTTCTTC
.,TRBD1,TRBV4-3,TRBJ2-1,CASSPPSGQGINEQFF,TGCGCCAGCAGCCCCCCCTCGGGACAGGGGATCAATGAGCAGTTCTTC
.,.,TRBV28,TRBJ2-7,CASHFRGLLRPYEQYF,TGTGCCAGCCACTTTAGGGGACTCCTCCGCCCCTACGAGCAGTACTTC
.,.,TRBV4-1,TRBJ2-2,CASSLESWNTGELFF,TGCGCCAGCAGCCTAGAGAGCTGGAACACCGGGGAGCTGTTTTTT
.,.,TRBV12-3/TRBV12-4,TRBJ1-5,CASSFVGVQPQHF,TGTGCCAGCAGTTTTGTAGGGGTTCAGCCCCAGCATTTT
.,TRBD1,TRBV7-2,TRBJ1-1,CASSLGDRDAEAFF,TGTGCCAGCAGCTTAGGGGACAGGGATGCTGAAGCTTTCTTT
.,TRBD1,TRBV9,TRBJ1-2,CASSVDRQGFRNYGYTF,TGTGCCAGCAGCGTTGACCGACAGGGATTTAGGAACTATGGCTACACCTTC
.,TRBD2,TRBV29-1,TRBJ2-7,CSVGLAAAYEQYF,TGCAGCGTGGGACTAGCGGCCGCCTACGAGCAGTACTTC
.,TRBD1,TRBV4-3,TRBJ1-1,CASSRLSGDSTEAFF,TGCGCCAGCAGCCGCCTCTCTGGGGACAGCACTGAAGCTTTCTTT
.,TRBD1,TRBV18,TRBJ2-7,CASSPSADRGRAYEQYF,TGTGCCAGCTCACCATCCGCCGACAGGGGGAGGGCCTACGAGCAGTACTTC
.,.,TRBV7-2,TRBJ2-3,CASSLVAHAGDTQYF,TGTGCCAGCAGCTTAGTAGCTCACGCCGGAGATACGCAGTATTTT
.,.,TRBV7-2,TRBJ1-1,CASILEALNTEAFF,TGTGCCAGCATCCTAGAGGCGTTGAACACTGAAGCTTTCTTT
.,TRBD1,TRBV28,TRBJ2-3,CASRGTGRPDTQYF,TGTGCCAGCAGAGGGACAGGGAGACCAGATACGCAGTATTTT
.,.,TRBV10-1,TRBJ1-2,CASSDSGNYGYTF,TGCGCCAGCAGTGATAGTGGTAACTATGGCTACACCTTC
.,TRBD1,TRBV5-1,TRBJ1-2,CASSPGQGAYGYTF,TGCGCCAGCAGCCCAGGACAGGGGGCCTATGGCTACACCTTC
.,.,TRBV9,TRBJ1-6,CASSEGGRRLNSPLHF,TGTGCCAGCAGCGAAGGGGGACGCCGACTAAATTCACCCCTCCACTTT
.,TRBD2,TRBV7-2,TRBJ2-5,CASSSGLAGGQETQYF,TGTGCCAGCAGCTCCGGACTAGCGGGGGGGCAAGAGACCCAGTACTTC
.,.,TRBV5-1,TRBJ2-2,CASSRRDVTGELFF,TGCGCCAGCTCCCGCAGGGATGTCACCGGGGAGCTGTTTTTT
few,.,TRBV27,TRBJ1-3,CASSPYKRSSGNTIYF,TGTGCCAGCAGTCCATATAAAAGGAGCTCTGGAAACACCATATATTTT
few,TRBD1,TRBV3-1/TRBV3-2,TRBJ1-3,CASSHRAGGRNTIYF,TGTGCCAGCAGCCATCGGGCAGGGGGCCGGAACACCATATATTTT
once,TRBD1,TRBV7-6,TRBJ1-5,CASSLGTGQNQPQHF,TGTGCCAGCAGCTTAGGGACAGGGCAAAATCAGCCCCAGCATTTT
once,TRBD1,TRBV27,TRBJ1-2,CASRKQGAGGYTF,TGTGCCAGCAGGAAACAGGGGGCTGGTGGCTACACCTTC
.,TRBD1,TRBV4-2,TRBJ1-2,CASTLGQGDYGYTF,TGTGCCAGCACCCTAGGACAGGGGGATTATGGCTACACCTTC
.,.,TRBV19,TRBJ1-2,CASKQRAASGYTF,TGTGCCAGTAAACAGAGGGCAGCCTCTGGCTACACCTTC
.,TRBD2,TRBV11-2,TRBJ2-3,CASSLFTASGGALADTQYF,TGTGCCAGCAGCTTATTTACCGCTAGCGGGGGGGCCTTGGCAGATACGCAGTATTTT
.,TRBD1,TRBV9,TRBJ2-2,CASSPGTGGQTGELFF,TGTGCCAGCAGCCCCGGGACAGGGGGTCAGACCGGGGAGCTGTTTTTT
.,TRBD1,TRBV5-1,TRBJ2-7,CASSKNTGGEQYF,TGCGCCAGCAGCAAAAATACAGGGGGAGAGCAGTACTTC
.,TRBD1,TRBV6-1,TRBJ2-2,CASSDGTGIFTGELFF,TGTGCCAGCAGTGATGGGACAGGTATCTTCACCGGGGAGCTGTTTTTT
.,TRBD1,TRBV20-1,TRBJ1-2,CSAWDRETTF,TGCAGTGCCTGGGACAGGGAGACAACCTTC